A single sample gave rise to the 26 T cell receptor beta chains below, sequenced in a study of blood T cell repertoires in COVID-19. Using immunoSEQ multiplex PCR, the repertoire was profiled, and TCRdb retains in-frame clones only, with some absent. The sample holds approximately 82,000 clones, roughly 80% seen once. The sequencing sample was made of peripheral blood. These receptors all come from an older woman with acute or convalescent COVID-19.

The rearrangement links TRBV29-1 to TRBJ2-3; TRBD1 aligns across 8 bases. Trimming at V came to 6 bases and at J to 2 bases, leaving 4 bases not matched to a gene. The germline CDR1 and CDR2 sequences are SQVTM and ANQGSEA. The CDR3 contains 13 residues. The CDR3: CSVRTGYTDTQYF. The DNA of the CDR3 is TGCAGCGTCCGGACAGGGTACACAGATACGCAGTATTTT.

This chain connects TRBV7-9 to TRBJ2-3, with D possibly being TRBD2 (5 bases). The CDR3 is 16 residues long. CDR1 SEHNR and CDR2 FQNEAQ come from the germline V gene (reference sequence). V lost 10 bases, J lost 0 bases, and 20 bases lay in between. The CDR3 spells CATRPFYSASTDTQYF. The CDR3 DNA sequence: TGTGCCACCAGACCCTTTTATAGCGCTAGCACAGATACGCAGTATTTT.

The CDR3 loop is CASSLRSWDYLTDTQYF. CDR3 DNA: TGTGCCAGCAGCCTGAGGTCGTGGGACTACCTCACAGATACGCAGTATTTT. The chain recombines TRBV5-6 with TRBJ2-3, with 7 bases aligning to TRBD2. V shed 4 bases, J shed 2 bases, and the junction held 13 bases outside the gene matches. CDR3 size: 17 residues. The germline CDR1 and CDR2 sequences are SGHDT and YYEEEE. Based on the CDR3 plus reference TRBV5-6 and TRBJ2-3, the full variable domain is DAGVTQSPTHLIKTRGQQVTLRCSPKSGHDTVSWYQQALGQGPQFIFQYYEEEERQRGNFPDRFSGHQFPNYSSELNVNALLLGDSALYLCASSLRSWDYLTDTQYFGPGTRLTVL.

V usage is TRBV2 and J usage is TRBJ2-2; 10 positions agree with TRBD1. Germline CDR1 reads SNHLY; CDR2 reads FYNNEI. The CDR3 covers 15 residues. J was trimmed by 4 bases and V by 5 bases; bases with no gene match: 4. For the CDR3, the DNA is TGTGCCAGCAGTCGGGACAGGGGCGTCACCGGGGAGCTGTTTTTT. It is translated as CASSRDRGVTGELFF. Combining the CDR3 with reference TRBV2 and TRBJ2-2 gives the whole variable domain EPEVTQTPSHQVTQMGQEVILRCVPISNHLYFYWYRQILGQKVEFLVSFYNNEISEKSEIFDDQFSVERPDGSNFTLKIRSTKLEDSAMYFCASSRDRGVTGELFFGEGSRLTVL.

The V and J genes are TRBV15 and TRBJ1-1; D is undetermined. Germline V gene sequence: CDR1 LNHNV, CDR2 YYDKDF (reference sequence). This CDR3 has 15 amino acids. The V end was cut by 1 base, the J end by 3 bases, with 12 bases between. The CDR3 here is CATSRGDKRDTEAFF. The CDR3 nucleotides are TGTGCCACCAGCAGAGGAGACAAGAGGGACACTGAAGCTTTCTTT. Complete variable domain (other parts from reference TRBV15 and TRBJ1-1): DAMVIQNPRYQVTQFGKPVTLSCSQTLNHNVMYWYQQKSSQAPKLLFHYYDKDFNNEADTPDNFQSRRPNTSFCFLDIRSPGLGDTAMYLCATSRGDKRDTEAFFGQGTRLTVV.

V and J are TRBV9 and TRBJ1-4; D not certain. CDR1 and CDR2 (germline): SGDLS, YYNGEE. The CDR3 loop spans 12 amino acids. The ends were cut back, 0 bases at V and 8 bases at J, with 5 bases in the middle. The DNA for the CDR3 is TGTGCCAGCAGCGTAGACGGGGAAAAACTGTTTTTT. This encodes CASSVDGEKLFF.

This clone was detected a few times. V gene TRBV4-1 combines with J gene TRBJ2-7; 7 bases agree with TRBD2. This CDR3 is 15 amino acids long. Germline V gives CDR1 MGHRA, CDR2 YSYEKL. The trim removed 1 base at V and 2 bases at J, leaving 5 bases unmatched. The DNA for the CDR3 is TGCGCCAGCAGCCAAGCGCTAGGACTAGCCTACGAGCAGTACTTC. It yields the protein CASSQALGLAYEQYF.

DNA of the CDR3: TGTGCCAGCAGGCCAGGGACAGGAGATAATTCACCCCTCCACTTT. Translation gives CASRPGTGDNSPLHF. This chain uses TRBV7-9 with TRBJ1-6, with TRBD1 identical over 8 bases. Germline CDR1 and CDR2: SEHNR and FQNEAQ (reference sequence). The CDR3 runs to 15 residues. J gave up 5 bases and V 6 bases, and 6 bases lay outside the gene matches.

The chain combines TRBV24-1 with TRBJ2-3, with a possible D match to TRBD2 (5 bases). Germline-derived CDR1 and CDR2 are KGHDR and SFDVKD. CDR3 length: 11 residues. Trimming took off 9 bases at V and 5 bases at J, with 8 bases between the two ends. The CDR3 loop is CATGSLDTQYF. The CDR3, as DNA: TGTGCCACCGGGAGTCTAGATACGCAGTATTTT.

The CDR3 is CASSSPGLAGAEQYF. The CDR3 nucleotides read TGTGCCAGCAGTTCCCCGGGACTAGCGGGAGCCGAGCAGTACTTC. The rearrangement joins TRBV6-5 to TRBJ2-7; 14 bases agree with TRBD2. The CDR3 covers 15 residues. Germline V lookup: CDR1 MNHEY, CDR2 SVGAGI. Trimming removed 4 bases from V and 6 bases from J; junction bases left unmatched: 5.

This chain joins TRBV4-1 and TRBJ2-1; possibly TRBD2 for D (7 bases). The length of the CDR3 is 17 residues. The germline V gene has CDR1 MGHRA and CDR2 YSYEKL. Trimming shortened V by 4 bases and J by 6 bases, and 22 bases separated the two germline ends. In DNA form, the CDR3 reads TGCGCCAGCAGCCGGGGACGGGGGGCGGAGGCGGTCAATGAGCAGTTCTTC. The encoded protein is CASSRGRGAEAVNEQFF.

This clone was found a few times. V is TRBV29-1 and J is TRBJ2-7; 9 bases map to TRBD2. Germline V gene lookup returns CDR1 SQVTM and CDR2 ANQGSEA. CDR3 size: 14 residues. V lost 5 bases to trimming and J lost 4 bases; unmatched junction nucleotides: 9. The CDR3 DNA reads TGCAGCGTTCGGAGTAGCGGGAGATTATACGAGCAGTACTTC. Amino acids: CSVRSSGRLYEQYF.

The chain combines TRBV24-1 with TRBJ2-2; 7 positions match TRBD2. This CDR3 is built from 15 residues. Germline-derived CDR1 and CDR2 are KGHDR and SFDVKD. V trimming: 4 bases; J trimming: 7 bases; junction bases outside the gene matches: 8. This CDR3 is CATSDPAGTIGELFF. Written as DNA, the CDR3 is TGTGCCACCAGTGACCCCGCGGGGACTATCGGGGAGCTGTTTTTT.

V gene TRBV2 combines with J gene TRBJ1-2, with D perhaps TRBD1 (6 bases). CDR1 is SNHLY and CDR2 is FYNNEI in the germline V gene. This CDR3 has 13 amino acids. Trimming pared 6 bases from V and 4 bases from J, leaving 12 bases between. The CDR3 bases are TGTGCCAGCAGGGCCCGGGACATCTATGGCTACACCTTC. Its protein is CASRARDIYGYTF.

The rearrangement links TRBV6-2 or TRBV6-3 to TRBJ1-5; no reliable D call. Per the germline V gene, CDR1 is MNHEY and CDR2 is SVGEGT. Trimming removed 2 bases from V and 9 bases from J, with 8 bases in between. This CDR3 spans 12 amino acids. For the CDR3, the DNA is TGTGCCAGCAGTTACCATCGAGGGCCCCAGCATTTT. Its translation: CASSYHRGPQHF.

The chain employs TRBV6-5 and TRBJ1-3; no clear D gene. Germline V gene data show CDR1 as MNHEY and CDR2 as SVGAGI. This CDR3 contains 14 residues. The V and J ends lost 6 bases and 1 base respectively, with 10 bases between them. Here the CDR3 DNA reads TGTGCCAGCAGCCGTTACGGGTCTGGAAACACCATATATTTT. Protein product: CASSRYGSGNTIYF.

V is TRBV7-9 and J is TRBJ1-1; no firm D call. CDR1 SEHNR and CDR2 FQNEAQ come from the germline V gene (reference sequence). This CDR3 comprises 14 residues. V was pared by 1 base and J by 0 bases, with 6 bases between. CDR3 sequence: CASSLDGLNTEAFF. CDR3 bases: TGTGCCAGCAGCTTAGATGGCTTGAACACTGAAGCTTTCTTT.

This clone was detected a few times. CDR3 sequence reads: CASSQDSAGGYAEAFF. CDR3 DNA: TGTGCCAGCAGCCAAGATTCTGCGGGTGGTTACGCTGAAGCTTTCTTT. The V and J genes are TRBV3-1 (or the pseudogene TRBV3-2) and TRBJ1-1; unclear D gene. Per the germline V gene, CDR1 is LGHDT and CDR2 is YNNKEL (reference sequence). Trimming removed 0 bases from V and 6 bases from J, with 17 bases in between. The CDR3 contains 16 residues.

V is TRBV5-1 and J is TRBJ1-1; D perhaps matches TRBD1 (5 bases). V was clipped by 4 bases and J by 5 bases, with 15 bases between them. This CDR3 has 14 amino acids. Germline lookup yields CDR1 SGHRS and CDR2 YFSETQ. This CDR3 is CASSPGGGETEAFF. CDR3 coding DNA: TGCGCCAGCAGCCCGGGAGGAGGGGAAACTGAAGCTTTCTTT.

The V call is TRBV5-1, the J call TRBJ2-7; 10 nucleotides align to TRBD1. J was trimmed by 2 bases and V by 0 bases; bases with no gene match: 8. From germline, CDR1 is SGHRS and CDR2 YFSETQ. This CDR3 is 17 amino acids long. The CDR3 sequence is CASSLDKGTGEAYEQYF. CDR3 bases: TGCGCCAGCAGCTTGGATAAAGGGACAGGGGAGGCCTACGAGCAGTACTTC.

A single count supports this clone. This chain joins TRBV19 and TRBJ1-3; D remains unclear. Trimming took 8 bases from V and 2 from J, leaving 10 bases between them. Germline loops: CDR1 LNHDA, CDR2 SQIVND (reference sequence). The CDR3 loop spans 13 amino acids. The CDR3 sequence: CASRESPGNTIYF. The CDR3 DNA reads as TGTGCCAGTCGAGAGTCCCCTGGAAACACCATATATTTT. The full variable domain, its missing parts supplied by reference TRBV19 and TRBJ1-3, is DGGITQSPKYLFRKEGQNVTLSCEQNLNHDAMYWYRQDPGQGLRLIYYSQIVNDFQKGDIAEGYSVSREKKESFPLTVTSAQKNPTAFYLCASRESPGNTIYFGEGSWLTVV.

For this clone: The junction departs from germline at one end; a sequencing error may be responsible. V and J are TRBV6-1 and TRBJ1-5; D unresolved. The CDR3 totals 12 residues. Germline CDR1 and CDR2: MNHNS and SASEGT. CDR3 sequence: CASSERWARLNF. CDR3 bases: TGTGCCAGCAGTGAACGGTGGGCGCGCCTGAATTTT.

V usage is TRBV4-1 and J usage is TRBJ2-3; 12 nucleotides line up with TRBD2. This CDR3 is 17 amino acids long. Germline-derived CDR1 and CDR2 are MGHRA and YSYEKL. Trimming at V came to 4 bases and at J to 14 bases, leaving 19 bases not matched to a gene. The CDR3 here is CASSRSAASGRVTRGYF. As DNA, the CDR3 is TGCGCCAGCAGCCGAAGCGCGGCTAGCGGGAGGGTAACTCGAGGGTATTTT.

The chain joins TRBV7-2 to TRBJ1-4, with 9 positions matching TRBD1. The CDR3 is made up of 13 amino acids. V gave up 8 bases and J gave up 7 bases; unmatched junction bases: 5. CDR1 is SGHTA and CDR2 is FQGNSA in the germline V gene. CDR3 residues: CASGQGWSEKLFF. The CDR3, as DNA: TGTGCCAGCGGACAGGGGTGGAGTGAAAAACTGTTTTTT.

The chain's CDR3 is CASSIRIAASYEQYF. The DNA of the CDR3 is TGTGCCAGTAGTATTAGGATAGCGGCGTCCTACGAGCAGTACTTC. The chain couples TRBV19 to TRBJ2-7; D possibly corresponds to TRBD2 (6 bases). V was shortened by 3 bases and J by 1 base, with 13 bases between the two germline ends. The germline CDR1 and CDR2 sequences are LNHDA and SQIVND (reference sequence). This CDR3 has 15 residues.

This clone has just a few counts. The rearrangement links TRBV3-1 (or the pseudogene TRBV3-2) to TRBJ1-3; D is possibly TRBD1 (5 bases). The CDR3 contains 15 residues. The germline CDR1 and CDR2 sequences are LGHDT and YNNKEL (reference sequence). V lost 1 base and J 2 bases, leaving 9 bases between the germline ends. CDR3: CASSQVAGPGNTIYF. DNA of the CDR3: TGTGCCAGCAGCCAAGTGGCAGGGCCTGGAAACACCATATATTTT.